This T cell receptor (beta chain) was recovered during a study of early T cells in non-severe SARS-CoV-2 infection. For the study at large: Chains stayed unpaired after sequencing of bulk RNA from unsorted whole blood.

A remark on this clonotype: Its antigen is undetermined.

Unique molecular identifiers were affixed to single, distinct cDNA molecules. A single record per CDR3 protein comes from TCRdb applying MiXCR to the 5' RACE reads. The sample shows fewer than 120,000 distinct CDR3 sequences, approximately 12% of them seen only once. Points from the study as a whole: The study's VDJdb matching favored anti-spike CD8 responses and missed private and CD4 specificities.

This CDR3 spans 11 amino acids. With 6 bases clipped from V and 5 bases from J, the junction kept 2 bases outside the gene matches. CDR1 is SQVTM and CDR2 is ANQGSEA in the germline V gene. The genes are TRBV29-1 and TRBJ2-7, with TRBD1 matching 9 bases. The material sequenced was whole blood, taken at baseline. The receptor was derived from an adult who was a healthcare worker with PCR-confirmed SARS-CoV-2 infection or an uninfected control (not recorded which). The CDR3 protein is CSVDRGHEQYF. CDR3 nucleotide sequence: TGCAGCGTGGACAGGGGCCACGAGCAGTACTTC.